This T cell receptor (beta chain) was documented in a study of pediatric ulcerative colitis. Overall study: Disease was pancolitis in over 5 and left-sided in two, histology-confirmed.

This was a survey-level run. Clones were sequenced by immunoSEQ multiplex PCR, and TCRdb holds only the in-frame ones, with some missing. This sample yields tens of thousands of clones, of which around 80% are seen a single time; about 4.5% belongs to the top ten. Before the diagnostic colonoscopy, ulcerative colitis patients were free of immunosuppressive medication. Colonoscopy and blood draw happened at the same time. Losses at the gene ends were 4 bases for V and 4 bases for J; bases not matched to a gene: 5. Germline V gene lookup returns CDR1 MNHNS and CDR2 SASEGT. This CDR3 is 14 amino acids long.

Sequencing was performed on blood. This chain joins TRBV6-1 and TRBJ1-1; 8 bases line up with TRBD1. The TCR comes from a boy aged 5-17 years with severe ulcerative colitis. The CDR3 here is CASSGRGRGTEAFF. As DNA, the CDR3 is TGTGCCAGCAGTGGCAGGGGGCGGGGCACTGAAGCTTTCTTT.